Below, 18 T cell receptor beta chains from the same sample are listed, as sequenced in a study of blood T cells in healthy people across ages. A second roughly 6 to 11 cycle PCR used barcoded and J-beta primers. TCRdb fed the 5' RACE reads into MiXCR, producing one record per CDR3 protein. The data contain 1.2 million to 1.5 million distinct CDR3 sequences, roughly 45% of them singletons. The sequenced sample consisted of blood. These receptors originate from a woman younger than 35 in good health.

The chain links TRBV19 to TRBJ2-5; perhaps TRBD1 as D (6 bases). The germline gives CDR1 LNHDA, CDR2 SQIVND (reference sequence). Trimming took 7 bases from V and 3 from J, leaving 15 bases between them. The CDR3 has 14 amino acids. This chain's CDR3 is CASNTGFGKETQYF. CDR3 nucleotides: TGTGCCAGTAATACAGGGTTCGGAAAAGAGACCCAGTACTTC.

The chain uses TRBV30 and TRBJ2-2, with D tentatively TRBD2 (6 bases). Germline CDR1 reads GTSNPN; CDR2 reads SVGIG (reference sequence). Trimming stripped 5 bases from V and 10 bases from J, with 14 bases between. This CDR3 is 12 amino acids long. The CDR3 loop is CAWGGNVEELFF. The DNA for the CDR3 is TGTGCCTGGGGGGGGAATGTAGAGGAGCTGTTTTTT.

The CDR3 DNA sequence: TGTGCCAGCAGCTTAGCCGATTCCCCTTCAAACGAGCAGTACTTC. Its protein product is CASSLADSPSNEQYF. The V and J genes are TRBV7-8 and TRBJ2-7; D unresolved. Trimming left V 0 bases short and J 5 bases short, with 14 bases between. The CDR3 runs to 15 residues. Germline CDR1 SGHVS, CDR2 FQNEAQ.

The chain combines TRBV7-2 with TRBJ1-5, with TRBD1 as a possible D gene (5 bases). Trimming left V 5 bases short and J 2 bases short, with 13 bases between. The CDR3 loop spans 15 amino acids. The germline V gene encodes CDR1 SGHTA and CDR2 FQGNSA. Here the CDR3 reads CASSQQEAGNQPQHF. CDR3 in DNA: TGTGCCAGCAGCCAACAGGAGGCAGGCAATCAGCCCCAGCATTTT.

The genes are TRBV3-1 and TRBJ2-3, with D uncertain. The germline V and J ends were trimmed by 7 bases and 3 bases, with 11 bases remaining between them. Germline V gene data show CDR1 as LGHDT and CDR2 as YNNKEL (reference sequence). This CDR3 region has 13 residues. The CDR3 DNA is TGTGCCAGCACCCCCTGGGGTACAGATACGCAGTATTTT. It specifies CASTPWGTDTQYF.

This clonotype has a handful of counts. The chain combines TRBV20-1 with TRBJ2-7; 8 nucleotides align to TRBD2. TRBJ2-5 explains the end of the DNA better; the J call may be wrong. CDR3 length equals 15 residues. Germline values: CDR1 DFQATT, CDR2 SNEGSKA (reference sequence). Written as DNA, the CDR3 is TGCAGTGCTAGATTAGCGGGACCGGAAAGGAAGACCCAGTACTTC. Its protein product is CSARLAGPERKTQYF.

The chain recombines TRBV5-1 with TRBJ2-2, with a tentative D call TRBD2 (6 bases). V shed 7 bases and J shed 3 bases, with 7 bases lying between them. The CDR3 covers 12 residues. CDR1 SGHRS and CDR2 YFSETQ come from the germline V gene. CDR3 DNA sequence: TGCGCCAGCCGGGACTACACCGGGGAGCTGTTTTTT. This codes for CASRDYTGELFF.

V is TRBV19 and J is TRBJ2-5; D may be TRBD1 or TRBD2 (6 bases each). The V end lost 6 bases, the J end lost 2 bases, and 13 bases lay between the germline ends. This CDR3 contains 14 residues. The germline V gene encodes CDR1 LNHDA and CDR2 SQIVND (reference sequence). The CDR3 loop reads CASRSKGGQETQYF. CDR3 DNA sequence: TGTGCCAGTAGAAGCAAGGGGGGTCAAGAGACCCAGTACTTC.

The J gene is TRBJ1-5, the V gene TRBV28; a possible D gene is TRBD1 (6 bases). Looked up from germline, CDR1 is MDHEN and CDR2 is SYDVKM. V was trimmed by 5 bases and J by 4 bases, leaving 18 bases between them. The CDR3 sequence is 16 residues long. The CDR3 loop is CASSKAGGGRNQPQHF. The CDR3 bases are TGTGCCAGCAGTAAAGCGGGGGGGGGGCGGAATCAGCCCCAGCATTTT.

This clonotype was seen a few times. This chain joins TRBV7-9 and TRBJ1-6; a weak D match, TRBD1 (5 bases). Deletions cut 5 bases from V and 1 base from J, with 6 bases between. The germline V gene encodes CDR1 SEHNR and CDR2 FQNEAQ (reference sequence). This CDR3 contains 14 residues. The CDR3 DNA reads TGTGCCAGCAGCCCAGGGTCCTATAATTCACCCCTCCACTTT. Protein product: CASSPGSYNSPLHF.

This clonotype was picked up a small number of times. The chain employs TRBV4-1 and TRBJ2-7, with D perhaps matching TRBD2 (5 bases). V was trimmed by 0 bases and J by 3 bases, leaving 15 bases between them. The CDR3 sequence is 16 residues long. Per germline, CDR1 MGHRA and CDR2 YSYEKL. In nucleotides, the CDR3 is TGCGCCAGCAGCCAAGATCCGGGTCTAGCCGGCTACGAGCAGTACTTC. It yields the protein CASSQDPGLAGYEQYF.

This rearrangement joins TRBV10-3 to TRBJ2-5, with D unclear. The closer fit of TRBJ2-7 to the DNA end suggests the J call may be wrong. The CDR3 is made up of 12 amino acids. Germline V gene lookup returns CDR1 ENHRY and CDR2 SYGVKD. The CDR3 loop is CAISDGPLEQYF. DNA for the CDR3: TGTGCCATCAGTGACGGACCTCTCGAGCAGTACTTC.

This clonotype appeared a few times. The chain links TRBV6-2 or TRBV6-3 to TRBJ2-1; 7 bases are a match to TRBD2. Trimming at V came to 5 bases and at J to 3 bases, leaving 7 bases not matched to a gene. Germline V CDR1 and CDR2: MNHEY, SVGEGT. This CDR3 spans 15 amino acids. The CDR3 loop reads CASSRTSDYYNEQFF. The CDR3 DNA follows: TGTGCCAGCAGTAGAACTAGCGACTACTACAATGAGCAGTTCTTC.

This clonotype appeared a few times. The gene calls are TRBV4-1 and TRBJ2-5; 8 nucleotides match TRBD1. V trimming: 8 bases; J trimming: 5 bases; junction bases outside the gene matches: 10. This CDR3 has 14 amino acids. Per the germline V gene, CDR1 is MGHRA and CDR2 is YSYEKL. The CDR3 nucleotides read TGCGCCAGCCAGTTGACAGGGGTTGAGGAGACCCAGTACTTC. This codes for CASQLTGVEETQYF.

The table lists this clonotype with a few counts. The chain links TRBV20-1 to TRBJ2-3, with D uncertain. Germline CDR1 and CDR2: DFQATT and SNEGSKA (reference sequence). The germline V and J ends were trimmed by 3 bases and 4 bases, with 5 bases remaining between them. The CDR3 loop spans 11 amino acids. CDR3 sequence reads: CSASESDTQYF. The CDR3 DNA sequence: TGCAGTGCTAGCGAGTCAGATACGCAGTATTTT.

The chain has TRBV30 and TRBJ2-7; TRBD1 is a possible D gene (5 bases). The CDR3 spans 10 residues. Germline CDR1 GTSNPN, CDR2 SVGIG (reference sequence). Trimming pared 4 bases from V and 5 bases from J, leaving 6 bases between. DNA of the CDR3: TGTGCCTGGACAGGGAACGAGCAGTACTTC. Amino acid sequence: CAWTGNEQYF. Combining the CDR3 with reference TRBV30 and TRBJ2-7 gives the whole variable domain SQTIHQWPATLVQPVGSPLSLECTVEGTSNPNLYWYRQAAGRGLQLLFYSVGIGQISSEVPQNLSASRPQDRQFILSSKKLLLSDSGFYLCAWTGNEQYFGPGTRLTVT.

The rearrangement joins TRBV10-3 to TRBJ1-5, with 7 bases identical to TRBD1. Trimming cost V 6 bases and J 5 bases; bases outside gene matches: 1. The germline gives CDR1 ENHRY, CDR2 SYGVKD. The CDR3 loop spans 12 amino acids. The CDR3 DNA reads as TGTGCCATCAGCGGACAGGATCAGCCCCAGCATTTT. This translates into CAISGQDQPQHF.

Only one count was recorded for this clonotype. A much larger clone lies a single base off, so this may be a read error. The chain carries TRBV4-1 and TRBJ2-7; 9 nucleotides agree with TRBD2. Germline-derived CDR1 and CDR2 are MGHRA and YSYEKL. CDR3 size: 16 residues. J gave up 7 bases and V 3 bases, and 13 bases lay outside the gene matches. CDR3 nucleotides: TGCGCCAGCAGCCAGGGTCTAGCGGGATCCTACAATGAGCAGTACTTC. It yields the protein CASSQGLAGSYNEQYF.